This TCR beta chain comes out of a study of cytotoxic CD8 clonotypes in ibrutinib-treated CLL. About the research overall: After a median roughly a year on treatment (6 to 36), response samples were drawn.

Measured with immunoSEQ multiplex PCR; TCRdb has only the in-frame clones, and not every one. The sample lists around 26,000 clones, over 55% occurring once. To note about this clone: Its target is not known.

The CDR3 totals 16 residues. Germline values: CDR1 MGHDK, CDR2 SYGVNS. V trimming: 4 bases; J trimming: 2 bases; junction bases outside the gene matches: 10. Study-wide results and limits: Age-matched healthy donor levels were exceeded by baseline clonality, which tracked circulating CD8+ T-cell counts. Clonality increased at ibrutinib response, then returned toward baseline at progression. Public clonotypes were seen rarely and were contracted or stable on treatment.

The gene calls are TRBV25-1 and TRBJ2-5, with TRBD2 matching over 7 bases. The receptor comes from a human donor with chronic lymphocytic leukemia. This material consisted of PBMCs, taken after 12 months of ibrutinib treatment. This CDR3 is CASSASTGGTQETQYF. CDR3 in DNA: TGTGCCAGCAGTGCAAGCACGGGGGGTACACAAGAGACCCAGTACTTC.